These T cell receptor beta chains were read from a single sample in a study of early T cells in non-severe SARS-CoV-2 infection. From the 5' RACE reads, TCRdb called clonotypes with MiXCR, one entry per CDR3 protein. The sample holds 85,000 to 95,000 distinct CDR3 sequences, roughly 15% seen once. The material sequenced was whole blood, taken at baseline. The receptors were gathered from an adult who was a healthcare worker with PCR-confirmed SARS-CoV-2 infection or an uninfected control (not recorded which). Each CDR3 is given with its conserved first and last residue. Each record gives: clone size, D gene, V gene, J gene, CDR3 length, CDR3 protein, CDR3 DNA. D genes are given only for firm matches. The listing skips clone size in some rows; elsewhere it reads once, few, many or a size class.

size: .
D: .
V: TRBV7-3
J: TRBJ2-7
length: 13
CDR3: CASSSTYRDEQYF
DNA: TGTGCCAGCAGCTCCACTTACAGAGACGAGCAGTACTTC

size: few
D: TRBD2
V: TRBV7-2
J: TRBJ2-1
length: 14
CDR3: CASSLAGGPNEQFF
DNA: TGTGCCAGCAGCTTAGCGGGAGGGCCCAATGAGCAGTTCTTC

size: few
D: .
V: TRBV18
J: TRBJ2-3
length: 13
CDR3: CASSPIAPGHLYF
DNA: TGTGCCAGCTCACCGATTGCACCGGGACACTTGTATTTT

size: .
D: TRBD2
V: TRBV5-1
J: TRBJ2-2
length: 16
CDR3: CASSLELAGGTGELFF
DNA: TGCGCCAGCAGCTTGGAACTAGCGGGAGGAACCGGGGAGCTGTTTTTT

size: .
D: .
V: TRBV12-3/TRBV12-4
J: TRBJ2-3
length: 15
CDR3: CASSRSGLGTDTQYF
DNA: TGTGCCAGCAGCAGGTCTGGGCTTGGCACAGATACGCAGTATTTT

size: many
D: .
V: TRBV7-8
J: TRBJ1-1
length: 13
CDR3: CASSLTVYTEAFF
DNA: TGTGCCAGCAGCCTAACCGTCTACACTGAAGCTTTCTTT

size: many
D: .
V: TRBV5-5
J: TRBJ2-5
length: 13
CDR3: CASSWTYQETQYF
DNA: TGTGCCAGCAGCTGGACGTACCAAGAGACCCAGTACTTC

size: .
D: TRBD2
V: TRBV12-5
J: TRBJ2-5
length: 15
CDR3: CASGLGAGEGETQYF
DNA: TGTGCTAGTGGTTTGGGGGCGGGAGAGGGTGAGACCCAGTACTTC

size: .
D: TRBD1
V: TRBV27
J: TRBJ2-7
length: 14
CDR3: CASSMDRGTYEQYF
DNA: TGTGCCAGCAGTATGGACAGGGGGACTTACGAGCAGTACTTC

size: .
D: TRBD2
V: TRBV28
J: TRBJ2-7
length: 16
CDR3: CASSSGLAGVNYEQYF
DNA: TGTGCCAGCAGTTCCGGCCTAGCGGGAGTCAACTACGAGCAGTACTTC

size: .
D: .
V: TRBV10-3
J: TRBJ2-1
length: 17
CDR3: CAISESAGRSSYNEQFF
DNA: TGTGCCATCAGTGAGTCGGCGGGGAGAAGTTCCTACAATGAGCAGTTCTTC

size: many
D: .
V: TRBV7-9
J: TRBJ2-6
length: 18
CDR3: CASSLGGVGRSGANVLTF
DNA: TGTGCCAGCAGCTTAGGCGGTGTAGGAAGATCTGGGGCCAACGTCCTGACTTTC

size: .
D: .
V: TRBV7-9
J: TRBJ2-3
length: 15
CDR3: CASSWGLLSTDTQYF
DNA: TGTGCCAGCAGCTGGGGACTTCTTAGCACAGATACGCAGTATTTT

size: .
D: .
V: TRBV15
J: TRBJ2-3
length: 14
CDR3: CATSSWTPSNTQYF
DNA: TGTGCCACCAGCAGTTGGACACCCTCCAATACGCAGTATTTT

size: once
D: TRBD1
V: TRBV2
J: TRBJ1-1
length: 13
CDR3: CASKRDRGTEAFF
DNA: TGTGCCAGCAAACGGGACAGGGGAACTGAAGCTTTCTTT

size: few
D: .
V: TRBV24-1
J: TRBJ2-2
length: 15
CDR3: CATSDPSQSPRELFF
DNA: TGTGCCACCAGTGACCCCTCCCAGTCACCGAGGGAGCTGTTTTTT

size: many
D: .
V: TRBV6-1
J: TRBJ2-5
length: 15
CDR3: CASSPHRRSQETQYF
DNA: TGTGCCAGCAGTCCACACCGACGGTCCCAAGAGACCCAGTACTTC

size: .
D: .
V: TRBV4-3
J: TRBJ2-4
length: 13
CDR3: CASSQEKGSHQYF
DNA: TGCGCCAGCAGCCAAGAGAAAGGCAGCCACCAGTACTTC

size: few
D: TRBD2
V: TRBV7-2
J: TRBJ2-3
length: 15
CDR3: CATSREGVGTDTQYF
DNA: TGTGCCACTTCCCGGGAGGGGGTAGGCACAGATACGCAGTATTTT

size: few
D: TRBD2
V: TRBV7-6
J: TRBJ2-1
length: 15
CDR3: CASSLVFAGGNEQFF
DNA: TGTGCCAGCAGCTTAGTATTCGCCGGGGGGAATGAGCAGTTCTTC

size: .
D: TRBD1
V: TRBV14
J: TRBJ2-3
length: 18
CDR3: CASSQEVGYRDSTDTQYF
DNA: TGTGCCAGCAGCCAAGAAGTGGGGTACCGGGACAGTACAGATACGCAGTATTTT

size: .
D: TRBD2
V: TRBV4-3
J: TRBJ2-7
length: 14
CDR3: CASSQGTRGDEQYF
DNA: TGCGCCAGCAGCCAAGGGACTAGGGGAGACGAGCAGTACTTC

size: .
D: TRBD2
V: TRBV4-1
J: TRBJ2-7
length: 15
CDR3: CASSQVLAGGYEQYF
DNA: TGCGCCAGCAGCCAAGTGTTAGCGGGAGGGTACGAGCAGTACTTC

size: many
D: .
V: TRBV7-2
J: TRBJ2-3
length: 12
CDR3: CASSRDTDTQYF
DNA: TGTGCCAGCAGCCGGGACACAGATACGCAGTATTTT

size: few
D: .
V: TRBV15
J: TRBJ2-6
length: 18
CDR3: CATSRVAARSLGANVLTF
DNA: TGTGCCACCAGCAGAGTGGCAGCGCGCTCTCTGGGGGCCAACGTCCTGACTTTC

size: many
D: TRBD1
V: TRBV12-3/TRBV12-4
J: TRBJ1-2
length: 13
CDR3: CASRATGNYGYTF
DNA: TGTGCCAGCAGAGCGACAGGGAACTATGGCTACACCTTC

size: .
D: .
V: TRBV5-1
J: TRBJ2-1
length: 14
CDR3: CASSLWTNHNEQFF
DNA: TGCGCCAGCAGCTTGTGGACTAACCACAATGAGCAGTTCTTC